This TCR beta chain appears in the sequencing data of a study of blood T cell repertoires in COVID-19. In the study overall: Acute and convalescent COVID-19 samples came from the United States, Italy and Spain. PBMCs, B-cell-depleted T cells, or T cells provided the cDNA or gDNA that made up the material.

Profiling relied on immunoSEQ multiplex PCR, and the TCRdb table lists in-frame clones only, not all of them. The top ten hold 2% to 2.5% of the sample, which has 95,000 to 150,000 clones, over 70% seen once. The germline V gene encodes CDR1 SGHRS and CDR2 YFSETQ. J gave up 2 bases and V 4 bases, and 4 bases lay outside the gene matches. There are 14 residues in the CDR3. V and J are TRBV5-1 and TRBJ2-7, with 9 bases fitting TRBD2. The specimen was peripheral blood. The receptor comes from a man in his sixties or seventies with acute or convalescent COVID-19. The chain's CDR3 is CASSQGGGAYEQYF. The CDR3 DNA sequence: TGCGCCAGCAGCCAAGGCGGGGGGGCCTACGAGCAGTACTTC.